This passage covers 23 T cell receptor beta chains from one sample sequenced in a study of T cells in Graves' hyperthyroidism and ophthalmopathy (dated by TCRdb to between 2019 and 2020). Library method: multiplex PCR. The sample was run on an Illumina HiSeq 2000. The TCR beta CDR3 regions were amplified from RNA transcripts. A first-round RT-PCR of the TCR CDR3 used the HTBI primer set with the Qiagen OneStep RT-PCR kit. Using fastp at Q25 and MiXCR, TCRdb reprocessed the public reads and kept productive beta chains. Every distinct CDR3 protein forms one entry, paired with its most common genes and DNA. For this sample the table gives hundreds of thousands of distinct CDR3 sequences, of which around 13% were detected only once. Under 30% of the sample is in the top ten clones. Sequences were obtained from blood. All receptors derive from a woman younger than 45 with Graves' hyperthyroidism.

V is TRBV3-1 and J is TRBJ1-2; no clear D. The germline CDR1 and CDR2 sequences are LGHDT and YNNKEL (reference sequence). The CDR3 totals 11 residues. Deletions cut 0 bases from V and 8 bases from J, with 4 bases between. CDR3: CASSQDGGYTF. The CDR3 nucleotides read TGTGCCAGCAGCCAAGATGGCGGCTACACCTTC.

This clonotype occurred many times. The rearrangement joins TRBV6-1 to TRBJ1-2; TRBD1 might be the D (6 bases). Germline loops: CDR1 MNHNS, CDR2 SASEGT. This CDR3 is built from 13 residues. V was pared by 6 bases and J by 5 bases, with 13 bases between. CDR3 bases: TGTGCCAGCAGCGGGTACAGGGAGTATGGCTACACCTTC. Translating gives CASSGYREYGYTF.

This rearrangement joins TRBV20-1 to TRBJ2-4; D could derive from TRBD1 or TRBD2 (5 bases each). The CDR3 contains 16 residues. Trimming left V 3 bases short and J 0 bases short, with 15 bases between. CDR1 is DFQATT and CDR2 is SNEGSKA in the germline V gene (reference sequence). This chain's CDR3 is CSARSRDDLAKNIQYF. CDR3 in DNA: TGCAGTGCTAGGTCGAGGGACGACTTAGCCAAAAACATTCAGTACTTC.

This clonotype showed up many times. V and J are TRBV7-2 and TRBJ1-1, with D uncertain. Germline lookup yields CDR1 SGHTA and CDR2 FQGNSA. This CDR3 comprises 13 residues. V lost 3 bases, J lost 9 bases, and 14 bases lay in between. This CDR3 is CASSFGPFGKAFF. The CDR3 DNA sequence: TGTGCCAGCAGCTTCGGACCTTTTGGAAAAGCTTTCTTT.

The table lists this clonotype with a few counts. CDR3 residues: CAWSRDGNTGELFF. CDR3 DNA sequence: TGTGCCTGGAGTCGCGACGGGAACACCGGGGAGCTGTTTTTT. V is TRBV30 and J is TRBJ2-2; no firm D call. CDR1 GTSNPN and CDR2 SVGIG come from the germline V gene (reference sequence). V dropped 2 bases and J dropped 1 base, with 8 bases sitting between them. The CDR3 covers 14 residues.

This clonotype showed up many times. V and J are TRBV6-1 and TRBJ2-5; D perhaps matches TRBD1 (5 bases). V was shortened by 2 bases and J by 2 bases, with 12 bases between the two germline ends. Per the germline V gene, CDR1 is MNHNS and CDR2 is SASEGT. The CDR3 covers 15 residues. The CDR3 is CASSEQGSGQETQYF. For the CDR3, the DNA is TGTGCCAGCAGTGAACAGGGTAGTGGGCAAGAGACCCAGTACTTC.

This clonotype was counted many times. The rearrangement joins TRBV2 to TRBJ2-5; tentatively, D is TRBD2 (5 bases). Germline lookup yields CDR1 SNHLY and CDR2 FYNNEI. The CDR3 totals 13 residues. Trimming shortened V by 4 bases and J by 2 bases, and 8 bases separated the two germline ends. In nucleotides, the CDR3 is TGTGCCAGCAGTGGGACTCCACAAGAGACCCAGTACTTC. Its protein product is CASSGTPQETQYF.

Many counts were recorded for this clonotype. This rearrangement joins TRBV15 to TRBJ1-4, with D unresolved. The CDR3 runs to 15 residues. CDR1 is LNHNV, CDR2 YYDKDF, per germline (reference sequence). V was cut by 1 base and J by 10 bases, with 16 bases left in between. CDR3 loop: CATSRAKTEAVKLFF. As DNA, the CDR3 is TGTGCCACCAGCAGAGCTAAAACGGAAGCGGTAAAACTGTTTTTT.

The chain joins TRBV27 to TRBJ2-6, with D uncertain. Germline values: CDR1 MNHEY, CDR2 SMNVEV (reference sequence). The CDR3 covers 16 residues. The V end was cut by 5 bases, the J end by 4 bases, with 15 bases between. CDR3 DNA: TGTGCCAGCAGTCCAACCGTGGGTTACGGGGCCAACGTCCTGACTTTC. Translation gives CASSPTVGYGANVLTF. Based on the CDR3 plus reference TRBV27 and TRBJ2-6, the full variable domain is EAQVTQNPRYLITVTGKKLTVTCSQNMNHEYMSWYRQDPGLGLRQIYYSMNVEVTDKGDVPEGYKVSRKEKRNFPLILESPSPNQTSLYFCASSPTVGYGANVLTFGAGSRLTVL.

The chain uses TRBV20-1 and TRBJ2-1; 7 bases align to TRBD2. The CDR3 covers 17 residues. Unmatched junction bases numbered 14, after V lost 2 bases and J lost 4 bases. Germline lookup yields CDR1 DFQATT and CDR2 SNEGSKA (reference sequence). CDR3 bases: TGCAGTGCTAGAATTCTGCCTAGCGGAACAGTGTACAATGAGCAGTTCTTC. It encodes CSARILPSGTVYNEQFF.

Regarding this clonotype: A much larger clonotype is one base distant, so this may be a read error. CDR3 nucleotides: TGTGCCAGCAATAGCGGGAGCGCTGGGGAGATCCAGTACTTC. It specifies CASNSGSAGEIQYF. The rearrangement joins TRBV2 to TRBJ2-5; 9 nucleotides line up with TRBD2. The CDR3 covers 14 residues. Looked up from germline, CDR1 is SNHLY and CDR2 is FYNNEI.

This clonotype came up many times. J is TRBJ2-3 and V is TRBV12-3 or TRBV12-4; 7 nucleotides match TRBD2. This CDR3 has 18 amino acids. The ends lost 0 bases at V and 2 bases at J; junction bases unmatched: 11. The CDR3 reads CASSLAVGRLADTDTQYF. CDR3 DNA sequence: TGTGCCAGCAGTTTAGCAGTCGGGCGACTAGCTGACACAGATACGCAGTATTTT.

This clonotype was observed a few times. CDR3 protein: CASSPRQNVGEQYF. The DNA for the CDR3 is TGTGCCAGCAGCCCGAGACAAAATGTGGGCGAGCAGTACTTC. The V and J genes are TRBV9 and TRBJ2-7; D call uncertain. CDR3 length: 14 amino acids. Germline V gives CDR1 SGDLS, CDR2 YYNGEE. V dropped 4 bases and J dropped 6 bases, with 17 bases sitting between them.

This clonotype was seen a handful of times. The rearrangement uses TRBV12-3 or TRBV12-4 and TRBJ2-1; TRBD2 matches 9 bases. Trimming cost V 7 bases and J 8 bases; bases outside gene matches: 9. The CDR3 has 14 amino acids. The CDR3, as DNA: TGTGCCAGCAAACCAGCGGGAGGAAGAGATGAGCAGTTCTTC. Protein sequence: CASKPAGGRDEQFF.

This clonotype showed up just a few times. The chain joins TRBV19 to TRBJ2-6; D ambiguous. The CDR3 runs to 17 residues. Trimming removed 7 bases from V and 0 bases from J, with 16 bases in between. The germline CDR1 and CDR2 sequences are LNHDA and SQIVND (reference sequence). The CDR3 region is CASKSAALSSGANVLTF. The CDR3 region has the DNA TGTGCCAGTAAATCGGCAGCCTTAAGCTCTGGGGCCAACGTCCTGACTTTC.

This clonotype came up a few times. The chain uses TRBV20-1 and TRBJ2-7, with D tentatively TRBD1 or TRBD2 (6 bases each). CDR1 DFQATT and CDR2 SNEGSKA come from the germline V gene (reference sequence). Between the trimmed V and J ends, which lost 0 bases and 2 bases, there was a span of 14 bases. The CDR3 sequence is 15 residues long. CDR3 amino acids: CSARDLTGAAYEQYF. DNA for the CDR3: TGCAGTGCTAGAGATTTAACGGGGGCCGCCTACGAGCAGTACTTC.

The chain couples TRBV20-1 to TRBJ2-1; D is undetermined. Germline values: CDR1 DFQATT, CDR2 SNEGSKA (reference sequence). The CDR3 has 13 amino acids. The V end lost 5 bases, the J end lost 8 bases, and 16 bases lay between the germline ends. In DNA form, the CDR3 reads TGCAGTGCTCTCCCTTATTTCAAAGATGAGCAGTTCTTC. Translated: CSALPYFKDEQFF.

This clonotype was seen a few times. The chain has TRBV25-1 and TRBJ2-3; 12 nucleotides line up with TRBD2. The CDR3 is 15 amino acids. CDR1 is MGHDK and CDR2 is SYGVNS in the germline V gene. After removal of 6 bases from V and 6 bases from J, the junction contained 7 bases not matched to a gene. The CDR3 is CASSVTSGRSDTQYF. CDR3 in DNA: TGTGCCAGCAGCGTTACTAGCGGGAGGTCGGATACGCAGTATTTT.

This clonotype showed up many times. The J gene is TRBJ2-3, the V gene TRBV5-1; D not resolved. The germline V gene has CDR1 SGHRS and CDR2 YFSETQ. V was clipped by 1 base and J by 1 base, with 10 bases between them. The CDR3 runs to 15 residues. CDR3 sequence (DNA): TGCGCCAGCAGCTTGAATCCCCAGGGCACAGATACGCAGTATTTT. It is translated as CASSLNPQGTDTQYF.

Worth noting for this clonotype: This clone may be a read error of a much larger clone one base away. The chain couples TRBV12-3 or TRBV12-4 to TRBJ1-1; D remains unclear. V was trimmed by 3 bases and J by 4 bases, leaving 12 bases between them. The CDR3 consists of 14 residues. In DNA form, the CDR3 reads TGTGCCAGCAGTTTTGGACTCGGGTTCACTGAAGCTTTCTTT. Translated, it gives CASSFGLGFTEAFF.

This clonotype was recorded many times. The rearrangement links TRBV27 to TRBJ1-5; tentatively, D is TRBD1 (6 bases). The CDR3 is 14 amino acids. Trimming cost V 8 bases and J 2 bases, with 13 bases left between them. Germline-derived CDR1 and CDR2 are MNHEY and SMNVEV (reference sequence). CDR3 nucleotide sequence: TGTGCCAGCTGCGAGGCAGGGGGCAATCAGCCCCAGCATTTT. It yields the protein CASCEAGGNQPQHF.

In this sample, this clonotype turned up many times. The chain joins TRBV7-2 to TRBJ2-5; D not certain. CDR1 and CDR2 (germline): SGHTA, FQGNSA. V gave up 0 bases and J gave up 4 bases, with 6 bases separating them. This CDR3 spans 13 amino acids. CDR3 DNA sequence: TGTGCCAGCAGCTTAGCGCCCGGAGAGACCCAGTACTTC. As protein: CASSLAPGETQYF.

This clonotype came up many times. The genes are TRBV28 and TRBJ2-3; 12 bases are a match to TRBD2. With V trimmed by 9 bases and J by 6 bases, 4 bases remained unmatched. Germline loops: CDR1 MDHEN, CDR2 SYDVKM. CDR3 size: 13 residues. CDR3 region: CASTSGRSDTQYF. CDR3 nucleotide sequence: TGTGCCAGTACTAGCGGGAGGTCGGATACGCAGTATTTT.